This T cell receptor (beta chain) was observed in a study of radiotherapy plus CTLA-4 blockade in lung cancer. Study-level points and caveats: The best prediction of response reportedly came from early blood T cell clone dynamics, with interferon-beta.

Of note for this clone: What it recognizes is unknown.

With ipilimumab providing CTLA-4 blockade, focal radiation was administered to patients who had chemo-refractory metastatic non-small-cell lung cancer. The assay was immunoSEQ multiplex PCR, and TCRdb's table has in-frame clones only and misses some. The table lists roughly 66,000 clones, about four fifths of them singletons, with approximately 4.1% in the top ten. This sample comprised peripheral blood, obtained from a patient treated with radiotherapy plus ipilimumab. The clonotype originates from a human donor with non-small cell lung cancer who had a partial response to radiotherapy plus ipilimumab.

DNA of the CDR3: TGTGCCAGCAGTACCGGGGGGGCGCTCTACACTGAAGCTTTCTTT. As protein: CASSTGGALYTEAFF. J is TRBJ1-1 and V is TRBV28; maybe TRBD1 (6 bases). Per germline, CDR1 MDHEN and CDR2 SYDVKM. The CDR3 has 15 residues. The V gene lost 5 bases and the J gene lost 3 bases, with 16 bases spanning the gap.